This TCR beta chain comes out of a study of neurological immune-mediated disorders (dated by TCRdb to 2018 to 2020). In terms of the full investigation: Among the approximately 35 multiple sclerosis patients, relapsing-remitting MS accounted for around 31 and secondary progressive MS accounted for 3. The study compared peripheral blood TCR-beta repertoires of HTLV-I-associated myelopathy (HAM/TSP) patients, multiple sclerosis patients and healthy controls using UMI-based sequencing. Alongside PBMC samples, the set of fewer than 110 TCR-beta libraries contained longitudinal samples, technical triplicates, and paired CD4+ and CD8+ T-cell subsets that had been sorted. The cohort comprised 68 subjects: roughly 14 HAM/TSP patients, approximately 34 multiple sclerosis patients and about 20 healthy controls.

cDNA synthesis used template-switch 5'RACE with a primer carrying a 10-nucleotide random unique molecular identifier tagging each TCR transcript. Every sequencing run covered 15-18 subjects and yielded more than 180 million TCR-beta sequences. Total RNA was extracted with the RNeasy kit. Using the KAPA Real-time Library Amplification kit, TCR-beta VDJ regions were amplified with primers for the TCR constant region and the 5'RACE anchor. Sample indexes and Illumina adaptors were added in a first PCR, after which library yield was increased in a second PCR. After purification with Ampure beads, the TCR product of roughly 650 bp was size-selected on a 2% E-gel SizeSelection system. Library quality was checked on a Bioanalyzer, concentration was measured with Qubit, and libraries were quantified with the Kapa Library Quantification kit before pooling. An Illumina HiSeq 2500 was used to sequence the libraries paired-end at 2 x 150 bp. To increase sequence diversity, about 25-31% phiX was spiked into each library pool. The published analysis was carried out like this. The UMI-based MiGEC pipeline processed quality-filtered reads and removed over 75% of raw TCR sequences during error correction. IMGT germline references were used for alignment of VDJ genes, and clonotypes were defined by a unique CDR3 amino acid sequence together with V-J genes. Clonal expansion, Shannon diversity and CDR3 relatedness (CalcPairwiseDistances, ClusterSamples) were evaluated with VDJtools, and phylogenetic trees were built with CLCbio workbench. Using coefficient-of-variation modelling across technical triplicates, the study counted a clone as expanded if it had at least 8 unique UMIs. The public sequencing data were trimmed at Q25 with fastp and processed into clonotypes with MiXCR by TCRdb, which kept only in-frame beta chains. For every CDR3 protein sequence, its rows merge into one entry that carries the most common genes and DNA. TCRdb's processing, not the authors', yielded these V and J calls. The sample table holds 66,000 or so distinct CDR3 sequences, of which less than 5.5% were seen once. Together, the top ten hold approximately 6.9% of the sample.

There are a few counts of this clonotype. Its antigen remains undetermined. No much larger clonotype is one base removed from it; base qualities were not supplied. As encoded in the germline V gene (reference sequence), CDR1 is DFQATT while CDR2 is SNEGSKA. The germline ends are 11 bases apart after V is trimmed by 7 bases and J by 6 bases. Inclusive of the bounding cysteine and phenylalanine, the CDR3 is 11 residues long. Solely the CDR3 DNA is kept, with 33 bases framed from the first base. For unsorted PBMC libraries, 2 million PBMCs were used after storage in RNAlater at -80 degrees C until RNA extraction. Multiple sclerosis patients were enrolled in a US clinical protocol under which disease progression was evaluated by magnetic resonance imaging. Peripheral blood was subjected to Ficoll-Hypaque density gradient centrifugation to isolate PBMCs, which were then cryopreserved in liquid nitrogen.

What the authors observed across the whole study: Expanded clones from different subjects shared no identical CDR3 amino acid sequences, which suggests that TCR-beta repertoires were private in all groups. Phylogenetic analysis grouped repertoires from 18 of 34 MS patients into a cluster of related CDR3 sequences, suggesting a possible repertoire-level signature. The highest TCR clonal expansion was observed in HAM/TSP patients, whereas the lowest was observed in MS patients, even when compared with healthy controls. The MS cluster was not associated with any clinical or MRI features, and the authors stated that larger cohorts are needed.

This chain joins TRBV20-1 to TRBJ2-3; a weak D assignment points to TRBD1 (5 bases agree). This sequence was found in a man aged 30 to 39 with multiple sclerosis. Material for sequencing was PBMCs. The CDR3 region: CSGQGQDTQYF. The DNA reads TGCAGTGGGCAGGGTCAGGATACGCAGTATTTT.